Listed here are 18 T cell receptor beta chains from one sample, sequenced in a study of lymphopenia after photon versus proton radiotherapy. Assay used: immunoSEQ multiplex PCR; TCRdb lists only in-frame clones, some missing. The sample includes 68,000 or so clones, approximately 90% of them seen just once. The sequenced sample was peripheral blood, obtained from a patient treated with photon-based radiotherapy. The receptors originated from a woman in her 70s with pancreatic cancer.

This rearrangement joins TRBV7-2 to TRBJ2-2, with D perhaps matching TRBD1 (6 bases). The CDR3 is 14 amino acids. Trimming pared 5 bases from V and 5 bases from J, leaving 12 bases between. Looked up from germline, CDR1 is SGHTA and CDR2 is FQGNSA. The CDR3: CASSPTGLTGELFF. The CDR3 DNA sequence: TGTGCCAGCAGCCCGACAGGTCTGACCGGGGAGCTGTTTTTT.

This sequence joins TRBV28 and TRBJ1-1, with 8 positions matching TRBD1. Germline V gene lookup returns CDR1 MDHEN and CDR2 SYDVKM. This CDR3 comprises 14 residues. V lost 5 bases, J lost 2 bases, and 4 bases stayed unmatched. The DNA of the CDR3 is TGTGCCAGCAGTGTCCCAGGGGGCAACACTGAAGCTTTCTTT. The encoded protein is CASSVPGGNTEAFF.

The rearrangement uses TRBV19 and TRBJ1-1, with 9 bases lining up with TRBD1. CDR1 LNHDA and CDR2 SQIVND come from the germline V gene (reference sequence). This CDR3 has 13 amino acids. Germline trimming cut 7 bases from V and 5 bases from J; bases unmatched to any gene: 5. CDR3 loop: CASMGTGRTEAFF. In nucleotides, the CDR3 is TGTGCCAGTATGGGGACAGGGAGGACTGAAGCTTTCTTT. The variable domain in full, completed from reference TRBV19 and TRBJ1-1, reads DGGITQSPKYLFRKEGQNVTLSCEQNLNHDAMYWYRQDPGQGLRLIYYSQIVNDFQKGDIAEGYSVSREKKESFPLTVTSAQKNPTAFYLCASMGTGRTEAFFGQGTRLTVV.

V gene TRBV2 combines with J gene TRBJ2-7; 9 bases fit TRBD1. The CDR3 length is 12 residues. Per the germline V gene, CDR1 is SNHLY and CDR2 is FYNNEI. The V and J ends lost 10 bases and 7 bases, in that order; junction bases with no gene match: 8. The CDR3 sequence: CATSGQGREQYF. CDR3 nucleotide sequence: TGTGCCACCTCGGGACAGGGTCGGGAGCAGTACTTC.

The V and J genes are TRBV13 and TRBJ2-5; D remains unclear. The CDR3 covers 11 residues. Looked up from germline, CDR1 is PRHDT and CDR2 is FYEKMQ (reference sequence). Deletions cut 1 base from V and 3 bases from J, with 0 bases between. For the CDR3, the DNA is TGTGCCAGCAGCTTAGAAGAGACCCAGTACTTC. Translating gives CASSLEETQYF. Full variable domain (remainder filled in from reference TRBV13 and TRBJ2-5): AAGVIQSPRHLIKEKRETATLKCYPIPRHDTVYWYQQGPGQDPQFLISFYEKMQSDKGSIPDRFSAQQFSDYHSELNMSSLELGDSALYFCASSLEETQYFGPGTRLLVL.

V is TRBV9 and J is TRBJ2-1; D ambiguous. CDR1 is SGDLS and CDR2 is YYNGEE in the germline V gene. The V end was cut by 0 bases, the J end by 6 bases, with 13 bases between. The CDR3 runs to 15 residues. The CDR3 DNA reads TGTGCCAGCAGCGTAGGACCCACTCTAGGCAATGAGCAGTTCTTC. The encoded protein is CASSVGPTLGNEQFF.

The chain recombines TRBV28 with TRBJ2-5; 7 nucleotides agree with TRBD2. The better agreement between TRBJ2-7 and the DNA end casts doubt on the J call. This CDR3 is 14 amino acids long. CDR1 MDHEN and CDR2 SYDVKM come from the germline V gene. CDR3 DNA: TGTGCCAGCACCTTGGGGGGGGTCCCATACGAGCAGTACTTC. This translates into CASTLGGVPYEQYF.

The V and J genes are TRBV4-3 and TRBJ2-3; TRBD2 matches at 8 bases. V trimming: 0 bases; J trimming: 5 bases; junction bases outside the gene matches: 10. In germline, CDR1 is LGHNA, CDR2 YSLEER. The CDR3 has 17 amino acids. CDR3 DNA sequence: TGCGCCAGCAGCCAAGACGGGGGGGCAAGGGTCGGAGATACGCAGTATTTT. Its protein product is CASSQDGGARVGDTQYF.

The chain combines TRBV7-2 with TRBJ2-1; D remains ambiguous. Trimming removed 4 bases at V and 5 bases at J, with 9 bases between. Germline loops: CDR1 SGHTA, CDR2 FQGNSA. This CDR3 is built from 13 residues. The DNA for the CDR3 is TGTGCCAGCAGCTCCCCCGGGCACAATGAGCAGTTCTTC. Translated, it gives CASSSPGHNEQFF.

The chain recombines TRBV5-1 with TRBJ2-5; 10 bases align to TRBD1. This CDR3 has 14 residues. Germline V gives CDR1 SGHRS, CDR2 YFSETQ. The ends lost 4 bases at V and 5 bases at J; junction bases unmatched: 5. The CDR3 reads CASSPRTGGETQYF. The CDR3 nucleotides are TGCGCCAGCAGCCCGCGGACAGGGGGGGAGACCCAGTACTTC.

This rearrangement joins TRBV5-1 to TRBJ2-5; TRBD2 matches at 12 bases. CDR3 length: 16 residues. Germline CDR1 is SGHRS and CDR2 is YFSETQ. V was pared by 1 base and J by 3 bases, with 4 bases of the junction left unmatched. The CDR3 sequence is CASSLILAGGKETQYF. CDR3 DNA: TGCGCCAGCAGCTTGATCCTAGCGGGAGGGAAAGAGACCCAGTACTTC.

This clone was seen only a few times. The chain carries TRBV7-9 and TRBJ2-7, with 13 bases aligning to TRBD2. Germline V gene lookup returns CDR1 SEHNR and CDR2 FQNEAQ (reference sequence). V shed 7 bases and J 2 bases; nucleotides not matched to a gene: 5. CDR3 length: 15 amino acids. DNA of the CDR3: TGTGCCAGCACAAAGGGGACTAGCGGGGCCTACGAGCAGTACTTC. This sequence encodes CASTKGTSGAYEQYF.

The rearrangement uses TRBV10-3 and TRBJ1-2; D gene unclear. This CDR3 spans 15 amino acids. Trimming took off 11 bases at V and 0 bases at J, with 19 bases between the two ends. The V gene's germline CDR1 is ENHRY and CDR2 SYGVKD. The CDR3 loop is CAVTAAGVTNYGYTF. The CDR3 nucleotides are TGTGCCGTCACCGCCGCAGGAGTCACTAACTATGGCTACACCTTC.

As concerns this clone: The germline gene is not matched at one end of the junction; a read error may be the cause. The J gene is TRBJ1-6, the V gene TRBV5-4; D not certain. The germline V gene has CDR1 SGHNT and CDR2 YYREEE (reference sequence). The CDR3 has 13 residues. This CDR3 reads CASSQAGGSPLHF. The CDR3 DNA reads TGCGCCAGCAGCCAAGCGGGAGGTTCACCCCTCCACTTT. Filled out from reference TRBV5-4 and TRBJ1-6, the complete variable domain reads ETGVTQSPTHLIKTRGQQVTLRCSSQSGHNTVSWYQQALGQGPQFIFQYYREEENGRGNFPPRFSGLQFPNYSSELNVNALELDDSALYLCASSQAGGSPLHFGNGTRLTVT.

The genes are TRBV9 and TRBJ2-5; 8 bases are a match to TRBD2. The CDR3 runs 15 residues. J gave up 5 bases and V 0 bases, and 6 bases lay outside the gene matches. The germline CDR1 and CDR2 sequences are SGDLS and YYNGEE. This chain's CDR3 is CASSVAAGEGETQYF. CDR3 in DNA: TGTGCCAGCAGCGTAGCAGCGGGAGAGGGGGAGACCCAGTACTTC.

The chain couples TRBV30 to TRBJ1-1; D is undetermined. This CDR3 region has 12 residues. Looked up from germline, CDR1 is GTSNPN and CDR2 is SVGIG (reference sequence). V was clipped by 0 bases and J by 8 bases, with 10 bases between them. The chain's CDR3 is CAWSVRSGEAFF. The CDR3 nucleotides read TGTGCCTGGAGTGTAAGGTCGGGAGAAGCTTTCTTT. The variable domain in full, completed from reference TRBV30 and TRBJ1-1, reads SQTIHQWPATLVQPVGSPLSLECTVEGTSNPNLYWYRQAAGRGLQLLFYSVGIGQISSEVPQNLSASRPQDRQFILSSKKLLLSDSGFYLCAWSVRSGEAFFGQGTRLTVV.

The CDR3 loop reads CSAGGLGAGTEAFF. The CDR3 region has the DNA TGCAGCGCTGGTGGTCTGGGGGCAGGTACTGAAGCTTTCTTT. The chain links TRBV29-1 to TRBJ1-1, with a possible D match to TRBD1 (6 bases). The CDR3 sequence is 14 residues long. V lost 7 bases and J 5 bases, leaving 20 bases between the germline ends. Looked up from germline, CDR1 is SQVTM and CDR2 is ANQGSEA.

The chain links TRBV7-2 to TRBJ2-7; D gene unclear. V gave up 4 bases and J gave up 4 bases, with 5 bases separating them. Germline CDR1 SGHTA, CDR2 FQGNSA. The CDR3 is made up of 11 amino acids. CDR3 sequence (DNA): TGTGCCAGCAGCTCCATATACGAGCAGTACTTC. This gives the protein CASSSIYEQYF.